The clone carrying this T cell receptor (beta chain) was recorded a few times. Together with a sample-barcoded 5' primer, a J-beta primer mix was included in a second PCR lasting about 6 to 12 cycles. TCRdb recomputed calls from the 5' RACE reads with MiXCR, one row per CDR3 protein. The table shows around 800,000 distinct CDR3 sequences, with 55% to 65% occurring only once. This sample is drawn from a study of blood T cells in healthy people across ages. Germline V CDR1 and CDR2: SGHAT, FQDESV (reference sequence). The CDR3 totals 15 residues. Trimming stripped 9 bases from V and 5 bases from J, with 22 bases between.

The chain uses TRBV11-1 and TRBJ2-5; D not certain. The clonotype comes from a man aged 25 to 45 in good health. The sample comprised blood. The chain's CDR3 is CASSPRGVGRETQYF. The CDR3 nucleotides read TGTGCCAGTAGCCCACGAGGAGTGGGCCGGGAGACCCAGTACTTC.